The text below deals with one T cell receptor (beta chain). The sample belongs to a study of blood T cell repertoires in COVID-19. The V gene lost 3 bases and the J gene lost 4 bases, with 9 bases spanning the gap. Looked up from germline, CDR1 is MNHEY and CDR2 is SVGAGI. CDR3 length: 13 residues. Recruits, aged about 18 to 100 years, lived in 20 to 30 US areas. Cohorts were assigned according to the clinical history that participants reported. Recovered status applied to Cohort 3 donors who had two consecutive negative PCRs. It also applied to those with clearance or with symptom resolution. Original methodology: Amplification of reference gene primers provided the estimated nucleated cell counts. Profiled with immunoSEQ multiplex PCR; TCRdb holds only in-frame clones, not every one. The V and J calls and clone size come from that table; D and trimming were worked out from the DNA. Seen here are approximately 240,000 clones, approximately 90% observed once, and the top ten hold approximately 2%.

The clonotype originates from a woman aged 18-29 years who had recovered from COVID-19. Material: PBMCs or T cells enriched from blood (not recorded which). The chain has TRBV6-5 and TRBJ1-1; tentative D call: TRBD1 (5 bases). CDR3 protein: CASSYPGRTEAFF. The CDR3 DNA reads TGTGCCAGCAGTTATCCAGGGCGCACTGAAGCTTTCTTT.